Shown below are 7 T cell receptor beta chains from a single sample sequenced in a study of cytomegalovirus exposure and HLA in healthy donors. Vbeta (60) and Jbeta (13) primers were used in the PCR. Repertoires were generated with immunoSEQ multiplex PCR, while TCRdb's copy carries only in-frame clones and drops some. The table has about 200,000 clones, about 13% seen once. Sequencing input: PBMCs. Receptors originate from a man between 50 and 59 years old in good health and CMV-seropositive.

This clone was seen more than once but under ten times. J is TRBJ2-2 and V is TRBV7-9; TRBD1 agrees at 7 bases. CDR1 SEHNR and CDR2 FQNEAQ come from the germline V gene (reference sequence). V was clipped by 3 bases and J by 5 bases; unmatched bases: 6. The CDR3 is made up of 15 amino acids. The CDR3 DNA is TGTGCCAGCAGCTTTGGCAGGGGGTTGACCGGGGAGCTGTTTTTT. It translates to CASSFGRGLTGELFF.

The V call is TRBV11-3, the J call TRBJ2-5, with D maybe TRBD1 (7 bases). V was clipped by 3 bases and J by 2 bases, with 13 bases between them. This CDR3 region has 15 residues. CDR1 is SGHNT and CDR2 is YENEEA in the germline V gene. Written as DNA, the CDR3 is TGTGCCAGCAGCTTGTTCAGGGGGGTACAAGAGACCCAGTACTTC. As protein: CASSLFRGVQETQYF.

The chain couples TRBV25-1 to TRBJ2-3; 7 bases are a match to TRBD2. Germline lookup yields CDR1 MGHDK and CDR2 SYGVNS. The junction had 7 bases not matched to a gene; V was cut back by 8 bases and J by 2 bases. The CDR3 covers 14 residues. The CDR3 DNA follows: TGTGCCAGCGGACGCGGGGGAATCACAGATACGCAGTATTTT. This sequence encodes CASGRGGITDTQYF.

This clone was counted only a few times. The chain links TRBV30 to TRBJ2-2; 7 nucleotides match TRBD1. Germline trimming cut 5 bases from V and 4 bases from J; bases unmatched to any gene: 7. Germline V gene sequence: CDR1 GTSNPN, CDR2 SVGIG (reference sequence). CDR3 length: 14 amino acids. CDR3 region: CAWHTGAGTGELFF. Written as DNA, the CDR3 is TGTGCCTGGCACACAGGGGCGGGCACCGGGGAGCTGTTTTTT. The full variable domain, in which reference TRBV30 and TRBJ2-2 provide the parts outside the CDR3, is SQTIHQWPATLVQPVGSPLSLECTVEGTSNPNLYWYRQAAGRGLQLLFYSVGIGQISSEVPQNLSASRPQDRQFILSSKKLLLSDSGFYLCAWHTGAGTGELFFGEGSRLTVL.

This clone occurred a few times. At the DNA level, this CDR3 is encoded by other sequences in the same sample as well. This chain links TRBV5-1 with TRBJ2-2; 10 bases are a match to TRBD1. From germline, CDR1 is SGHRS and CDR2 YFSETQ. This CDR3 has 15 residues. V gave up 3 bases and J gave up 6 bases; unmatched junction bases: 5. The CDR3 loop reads CASSSGQGVPGELFF. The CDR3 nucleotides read TGCGCCAGCAGCTCCGGACAGGGGGTACCCGGGGAGCTGTTTTTT.

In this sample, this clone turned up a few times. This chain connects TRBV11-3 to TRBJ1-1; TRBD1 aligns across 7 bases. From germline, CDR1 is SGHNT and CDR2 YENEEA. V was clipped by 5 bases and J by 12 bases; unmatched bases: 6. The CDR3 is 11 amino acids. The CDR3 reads CASSHRGAPFF. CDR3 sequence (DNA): TGTGCCAGCAGCCACAGGGGCGCACCTTTCTTT.

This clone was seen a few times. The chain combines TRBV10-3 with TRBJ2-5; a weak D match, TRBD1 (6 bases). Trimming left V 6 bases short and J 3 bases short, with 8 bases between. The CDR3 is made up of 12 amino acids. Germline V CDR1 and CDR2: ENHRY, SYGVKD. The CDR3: CAIRDSEETQYF. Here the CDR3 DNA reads TGTGCCATCAGGGACAGTGAAGAGACCCAGTACTTC.